One TCR beta chain is described in this entry. The sample originates from a study of T cells after yellow fever vaccination. TCRdb re-called the 5' RACE reads with MiXCR, one entry per CDR3 protein. The repertoire consists of a few hundred thousand distinct CDR3 sequences, with about an eighth occurring once and the leading ten covering 0.4% to 0.55%. Looked up from germline, CDR1 is MNHEY and CDR2 is SVGEGT. The CDR3 has 18 residues. Trimming took 0 bases from V and 5 from J, leaving 21 bases between them. The genes are TRBV6-2 or TRBV6-3 and TRBJ2-3; TRBD2 might be the D (6 bases). This clonotype was obtained from a man in his thirties or forties who received the YFV17D yellow fever vaccine. The specimen comprised CD4+ T cells sorted from PBMCs, sampled 45 days after the yellow fever booster vaccination. The CDR3: CASSYSTRGSLSGDTQYF. CDR3 in DNA: TGTGCCAGCAGTTACTCGACCCGGGGCTCGCTTAGCGGAGATACGCAGTATTTT.